This T cell receptor beta chain is from a study of beta chain features in type 1 diabetes. Every isolated RNA sample was fully reverse transcribed, so sequencing captured expressed TCRB transcripts. TCRdb keeps only in-frame clones here, not all; method: immunoSEQ multiplex PCR. The sample lists 300,000 to 350,000 clones, 6.5% to 10% occurring once. Findings of the study overall: The study found moderately but significantly shorter TCRB CDR3s in all four CD4+ subsets of Type 1 diabetes patients.

This clone was found many times. Its antigen is unidentified. Other DNA variants within this sample encode the same CDR3. The TCR sequence derives from a woman between 18 and 29 years old in good health. Sequenced input: central memory CD4+ T cells from blood.

For the CDR3, the DNA is TGTGCCAGCAGCTTAGGATACAATGAGCAGTTCTTC. Translated: CASSLGYNEQFF. The chain carries TRBV7-9 and TRBJ2-1, with D hard to call. The CDR3 contains 12 residues. V lost 1 base and J lost 4, with 2 bases in between. CDR1 is SEHNR, CDR2 FQNEAQ, per germline (reference sequence).